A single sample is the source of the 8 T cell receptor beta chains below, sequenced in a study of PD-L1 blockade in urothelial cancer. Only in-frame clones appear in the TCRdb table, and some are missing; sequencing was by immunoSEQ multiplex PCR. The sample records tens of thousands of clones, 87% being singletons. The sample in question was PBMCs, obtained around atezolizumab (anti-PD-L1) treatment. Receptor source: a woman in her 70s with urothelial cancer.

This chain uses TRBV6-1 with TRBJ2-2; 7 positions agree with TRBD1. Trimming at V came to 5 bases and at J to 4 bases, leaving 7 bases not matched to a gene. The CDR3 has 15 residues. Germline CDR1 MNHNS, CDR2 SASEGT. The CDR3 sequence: CASSTRQGPTGELFF. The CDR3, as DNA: TGTGCCAGCAGTACCCGACAGGGCCCCACCGGGGAGCTGTTTTTT.

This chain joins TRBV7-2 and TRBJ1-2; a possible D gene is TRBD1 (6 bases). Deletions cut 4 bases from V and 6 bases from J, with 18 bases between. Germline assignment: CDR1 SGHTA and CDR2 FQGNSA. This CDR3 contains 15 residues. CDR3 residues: CASSSLGGARDGYTF. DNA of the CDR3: TGTGCCAGCAGCTCCCTCGGGGGGGCGCGGGATGGCTACACCTTC.

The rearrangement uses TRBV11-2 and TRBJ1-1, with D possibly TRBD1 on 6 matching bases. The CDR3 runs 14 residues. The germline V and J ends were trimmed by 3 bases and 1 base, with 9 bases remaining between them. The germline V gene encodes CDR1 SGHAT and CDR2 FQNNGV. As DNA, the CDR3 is TGTGCCAGCAGCTTCCAGGGGAGGAACACTGAAGCTTTCTTT. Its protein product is CASSFQGRNTEAFF.

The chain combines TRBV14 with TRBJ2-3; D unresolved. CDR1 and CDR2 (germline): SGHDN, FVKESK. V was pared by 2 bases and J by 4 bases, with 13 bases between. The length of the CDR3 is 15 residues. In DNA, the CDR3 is TGTGCCAGCAGCCAAACCCTAGTAGAGGCAGATACGCAGTATTTT. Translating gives CASSQTLVEADTQYF.

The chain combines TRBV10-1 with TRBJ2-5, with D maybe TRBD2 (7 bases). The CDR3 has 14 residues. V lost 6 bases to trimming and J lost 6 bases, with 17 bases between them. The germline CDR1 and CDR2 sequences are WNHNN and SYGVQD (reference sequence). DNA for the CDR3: TGCGCCAGCAGAACGCCCGGGGGGCTGAAGACCCAGTACTTC. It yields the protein CASRTPGGLKTQYF.

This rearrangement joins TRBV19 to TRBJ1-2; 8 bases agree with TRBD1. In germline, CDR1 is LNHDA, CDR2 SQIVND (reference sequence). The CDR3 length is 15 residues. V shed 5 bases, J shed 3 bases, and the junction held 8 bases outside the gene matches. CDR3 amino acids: CASSPQGALDYGYTF. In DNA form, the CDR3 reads TGTGCCAGTAGTCCCCAGGGGGCGCTTGACTATGGCTACACCTTC.

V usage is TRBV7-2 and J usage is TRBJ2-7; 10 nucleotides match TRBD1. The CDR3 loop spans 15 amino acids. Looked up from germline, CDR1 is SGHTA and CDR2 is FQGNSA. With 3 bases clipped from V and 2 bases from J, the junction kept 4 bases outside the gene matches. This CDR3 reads CASSFGGTGAYEQYF. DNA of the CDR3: TGTGCCAGCAGCTTCGGCGGGACAGGGGCCTACGAGCAGTACTTC. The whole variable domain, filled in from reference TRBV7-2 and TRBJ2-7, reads GAGVSQSPSNKVTEKGKDVELRCDPISGHTALYWYRQSLGQGLEFLIYFQGNSAPDKSGLPSDRFSAERTGGSVSTLTIQRTQQEDSAVYLCASSFGGTGAYEQYFGPGTRLTVT.

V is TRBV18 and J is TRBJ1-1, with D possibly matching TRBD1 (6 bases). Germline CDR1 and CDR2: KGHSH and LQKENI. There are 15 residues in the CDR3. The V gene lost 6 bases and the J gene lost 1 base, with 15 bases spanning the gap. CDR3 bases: TGTGCCAGCTCGTTAAATGCAGGGGAGAACACTGAAGCTTTCTTT. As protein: CASSLNAGENTEAFF. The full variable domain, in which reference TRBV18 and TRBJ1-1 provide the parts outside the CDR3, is NAGVMQNPRHLVRRRGQEARLRCSPMKGHSHVYWYRQLPEEGLKFMVYLQKENIIDESGMPKERFSAEFPKEGPSILRIQQVVRGDSAAYFCASSLNAGENTEAFFGQGTRLTVV.